One sample yielded the 22 T cell receptor beta chains listed below, sequenced in a study of human T cells and chemical hapten exposure. Time point indicated: patch test 1, 2 weeks after DPC sensitization. Treatment denoted: therapeutic diphenylcyclopropenone sensitization with weekly scalp DPC. TCRdb reanalysed the RACE reads using MiXCR and keeps one entry per CDR3 protein. The profile shows over 75,000 distinct CDR3 sequences, under 9% of them singletons. The material sequenced was whole blood, taken in connection with sensitization to the hapten diphenylcyclopropenone (DPC). The receptors originated from a woman aged 25-40 years with alopecia areata. Some clones in this sample may be carry-over from other donors' samples.

This clonotype was recorded at least ten times. The chain combines TRBV13 with TRBJ1-4; D remains unclear. The CDR3 is made up of 13 amino acids. Trimming cost V 3 bases and J 11 bases, with 13 bases left between them. CDR1 PRHDT and CDR2 FYEKMQ come from the germline V gene (reference sequence). The CDR3 protein is CASSLGGMRKLFF. CDR3 DNA: TGTGCCAGCAGCTTGGGAGGGATGCGGAAACTGTTTTTT. The whole variable domain, filled in from reference TRBV13 and TRBJ1-4, reads AAGVIQSPRHLIKEKRETATLKCYPIPRHDTVYWYQQGPGQDPQFLISFYEKMQSDKGSIPDRFSAQQFSDYHSELNMSSLELGDSALYFCASSLGGMRKLFFGSGTQLSVL.

This clonotype has a count of ten or more. The rearrangement uses TRBV14 and TRBJ2-3; 8 nucleotides agree with TRBD1. The CDR3 covers 16 residues. Unmatched junction bases numbered 9, after V lost 4 bases and J lost 3 bases. CDR1 and CDR2 (germline): SGHDN, FVKESK. The CDR3 sequence is CASSPFVTGETDTQYF. CDR3 nucleotide sequence: TGTGCCAGCAGCCCCTTCGTGACAGGGGAGACAGATACGCAGTATTTT. The full variable domain, its missing parts supplied by reference TRBV14 and TRBJ2-3, is EAGVTQFPSHSVIEKGQTVTLRCDPISGHDNLYWYRRVMGKEIKFLLHFVKESKQDESGMPNNRFLAERTGGTYSTLKVQPAELEDSGVYFCASSPFVTGETDTQYFGPGTRLTVL.

This clonotype has a handful of counts. The genes are TRBV10-3 and TRBJ2-3; 13 bases map to TRBD2. Looked up from germline, CDR1 is ENHRY and CDR2 is SYGVKD. V lost 6 bases, J lost 1 base, and 4 bases stayed unmatched. CDR3 length: 16 residues. The CDR3: CAIRRTSGGGTDTQYF. CDR3 in DNA: TGTGCCATCAGGAGGACTAGCGGGGGCGGCACAGATACGCAGTATTTT.

The table lists this clonotype with a few counts. This chain connects TRBV6-2 or TRBV6-3 to TRBJ1-4, with D possibly TRBD1 on 6 matching bases. The CDR3 extends over 16 amino acids. The V and J ends lost 5 bases and 0 bases respectively, with 13 bases between them. The germline CDR1 and CDR2 sequences are MNHEY and SVGEGT. The CDR3 reads CASSTGGHATNEKLFF. The CDR3 DNA sequence: TGTGCCAGCAGTACCGGGGGACACGCAACTAATGAAAAACTGTTTTTT.

As for this clonotype: A read error may account for a junction end that differs from germline. The V gene is TRBV7-9, the J gene TRBJ2-7, with 9 bases that match TRBD1. Germline loops: CDR1 SEHNR, CDR2 FQNEAQ (reference sequence). The CDR3 runs 11 residues. CDR3: CASSLEGQGGF. The DNA for the CDR3 is TGTGCCAGCAGCTTAGAGGGACAGGGCGGCTTC.

The chain recombines TRBV14 with TRBJ1-3, with D perhaps matching TRBD1 (5 bases). The CDR3 runs to 16 residues. The ends were cut back, 3 bases at V and 2 bases at J, with 14 bases in the middle. Germline V gene sequence: CDR1 SGHDN, CDR2 FVKESK. The CDR3 spells CASSHPAGKAGNTIYF. Written as DNA, the CDR3 is TGTGCCAGCAGCCATCCCGCAGGGAAAGCTGGAAACACCATATATTTT. The variable domain in full, with the rest retrieved from reference TRBV14 and TRBJ1-3, is EAGVTQFPSHSVIEKGQTVTLRCDPISGHDNLYWYRRVMGKEIKFLLHFVKESKQDESGMPNNRFLAERTGGTYSTLKVQPAELEDSGVYFCASSHPAGKAGNTIYFGEGSWLTVV.

The chain joins TRBV10-3 to TRBJ1-4, with a possible D match to TRBD1 (5 bases). The V gene lost 3 bases and the J gene lost 7 bases, with 15 bases spanning the gap. Germline CDR1 reads ENHRY; CDR2 reads SYGVKD. The CDR3 is 15 residues long. The CDR3: CAISDPRVESEKLFF. The DNA of the CDR3 is TGTGCCATCAGTGACCCCAGGGTAGAGTCTGAAAAACTGTTTTTT.

This clonotype was recorded at least ten times. V usage is TRBV3-1 and J usage is TRBJ2-7, with a tentative D call TRBD2 (6 bases). The CDR3 is 12 amino acids. Trimming removed 8 bases at V and 2 bases at J, with 10 bases between. Germline V gives CDR1 LGHDT, CDR2 YNNKEL (reference sequence). DNA for the CDR3: TGTGCCAGCGGGACTGACACCTACGAGCAGTACTTC. Translated: CASGTDTYEQYF.

This clonotype occurred a few times. The chain has TRBV6-1 and TRBJ1-5; 7 bases line up with TRBD1. V lost 3 bases to trimming and J lost 4 bases; unmatched junction nucleotides: 3. The CDR3 covers 14 residues. CDR1 MNHNS and CDR2 SASEGT come from the germline V gene. Here the CDR3 DNA reads TGTGCCAGCAGTGAGCCGGGACAGAATCAGCCCCAGCATTTT. Translating gives CASSEPGQNQPQHF.

This clonotype was found many times. The chain joins TRBV27 to TRBJ2-7, with unresolved D. Trimming pared 5 bases from V and 6 bases from J, leaving 14 bases between. CDR1 and CDR2 (germline): MNHEY, SMNVEV (reference sequence). The CDR3 totals 13 residues. In DNA form, the CDR3 reads TGTGCCAGCAGTCCCGGACGAGCCGGCGAGCAGTACTTC. This codes for CASSPGRAGEQYF.

This clonotype was recorded many times. The CDR3 spells CASSLQGGSYNEQFF. In DNA form, the CDR3 reads TGCGCCAGCAGCCTACAGGGTGGGTCCTACAATGAGCAGTTCTTC. The chain has TRBV5-1 and TRBJ2-1; D is possibly TRBD1 (6 bases). Trimming cost V 4 bases and J 1 base, with 12 bases left between them. Germline V gives CDR1 SGHRS, CDR2 YFSETQ. There are 15 residues in the CDR3.

This clonotype came up many times. The CDR3 protein is CASSFRETQYF. The CDR3 nucleotides read TGTGCCAGCAGTTTTAGAGAGACCCAGTACTTC. The gene calls are TRBV27 and TRBJ2-5; D unclear. The germline CDR1 and CDR2 sequences are MNHEY and SMNVEV (reference sequence). V gave up 3 bases and J gave up 4 bases, with 3 bases separating them. This CDR3 region has 11 residues.

The table lists this clonotype with a few counts. The CDR3 protein is CASRLRDRVFDEQFF. CDR3 nucleotides: TGTGCCAGCAGACTCCGGGACAGGGTGTTTGATGAGCAGTTCTTC. V gene TRBV6-5 combines with J gene TRBJ2-1; 9 nucleotides agree with TRBD1. CDR1 is MNHEY and CDR2 is SVGAGI in the germline V gene. V lost 6 bases, J lost 8 bases, and 11 bases stayed unmatched. The length of the CDR3 is 15 residues.

Many counts were recorded for this clonotype. This chain connects TRBV10-3 to TRBJ2-2; 7 positions match TRBD2. Germline values: CDR1 ENHRY, CDR2 SYGVKD. CDR3 length: 14 residues. With V trimmed by 8 bases and J by 6 bases, 9 bases remained unmatched. This CDR3 is CAIHRDYRPGELFF. CDR3 in DNA: TGTGCCATCCACCGGGACTATCGTCCCGGGGAGCTGTTTTTT.

This clonotype was seen repeatedly, ten times or more. The rearrangement uses TRBV10-3 and TRBJ1-4; D is undetermined. The V gene's germline CDR1 is ENHRY and CDR2 SYGVKD. This CDR3 is 15 amino acids long. V lost 3 bases and J 5 bases, leaving 13 bases between the germline ends. The CDR3 DNA reads TGTGCCATCAGTGAACGGCCCGGGTTAAATGAAAAACTGTTTTTT. Encoded protein: CAISERPGLNEKLFF.

This clonotype appeared a few times. The V call is TRBV18, the J call TRBJ1-1; D call uncertain. The germline V gene encodes CDR1 KGHSH and CDR2 LQKENI. V lost 3 bases to trimming and J lost 0 bases, with 11 bases between them. The CDR3 covers 15 residues. In nucleotides, the CDR3 is TGTGCCAGCTCACCTGGACTGGGGATGAACACTGAAGCTTTCTTT. Its protein is CASSPGLGMNTEAFF.

This clonotype was seen a handful of times. V gene TRBV20-1 combines with J gene TRBJ2-4, with a possible D match to TRBD2 (7 bases). The V end was cut by 7 bases, the J end by 8 bases, with 24 bases between. The CDR3 length is 15 residues. The germline V gene encodes CDR1 DFQATT and CDR2 SNEGSKA (reference sequence). Here the CDR3 DNA reads TGCAGTGTCCCCCCCGAGGGGGGGGGCGGGGACATTCAGTACTTC. Protein sequence: CSVPPEGGGGDIQYF.

This clonotype occurred many times. The chain combines TRBV18 with TRBJ2-3; D assignment may be TRBD1 or TRBD2 (5 bases each). The CDR3 contains 12 residues. With 6 bases removed from V and 3 bases from J, the gap between germline ends came to 7 bases. Germline CDR1 and CDR2: KGHSH and LQKENI. CDR3 loop: CASSGTTDTQYF. The CDR3 DNA reads TGTGCCAGCTCGGGGACGACAGATACGCAGTATTTT.

A few counts support this clonotype. The chain employs TRBV30 and TRBJ1-1, with D possibly being TRBD1 (5 bases). The V gene lost 0 bases and the J gene lost 0 bases, with 8 bases spanning the gap. In germline, CDR1 is GTSNPN, CDR2 SVGIG (reference sequence). The CDR3 length is 14 residues. The CDR3 protein is CAWSVLQVNTEAFF. The CDR3 DNA follows: TGTGCCTGGAGTGTTTTACAGGTGAACACTGAAGCTTTCTTT.

This clonotype was detected many times. V is TRBV19 and J is TRBJ1-4; 7 bases agree with TRBD1. Germline V gives CDR1 LNHDA, CDR2 SQIVND (reference sequence). V lost 6 bases and J lost 7; bases outside the gene matches: 11. The CDR3 spans 15 residues. The chain's CDR3 is CASSPGTRGTEKLFF. CDR3 nucleotides: TGTGCCAGTAGCCCGGGGACCAGGGGGACTGAAAAACTGTTTTTT.

This clonotype was counted many times. V is TRBV12-3 or TRBV12-4 and J is TRBJ2-1; 10 nucleotides agree with TRBD2. This CDR3 has 16 amino acids. V gave up 2 bases and J gave up 5 bases; unmatched junction bases: 6. The CDR3 DNA is TGTGCCAGCAGTTTATTTCCTAGCGGGGGCCACAATGAGCAGTTCTTC. It encodes CASSLFPSGGHNEQFF.

This clonotype was found many times. This chain connects TRBV7-9 to TRBJ2-4; D might be TRBD1 or TRBD2, each matching 5 bases. With 4 bases removed from V and 1 base from J, the gap between germline ends came to 11 bases. Germline V lookup: CDR1 SEHNR, CDR2 FQNEAQ (reference sequence). The CDR3 is 15 residues long. This CDR3 reads CASSSPREAKNIQYF. CDR3 nucleotide sequence: TGTGCCAGCAGCTCCCCCAGGGAGGCCAAAAACATTCAGTACTTC.